This T cell receptor beta chain was obtained from a study of T cell clones after liver transplantation. In the study overall: Immunosuppression withdrawal was tried within 2 years after liver transplantation in this trial. Study outcomes and limitations: In two subjects, few donor cells limited the measurable donor-reactive repertoire. Graft donor-reactive T cells may have migrated into the graft rather than being deleted. Donor-reactive sequences fell more than third party-reactive ones, suggesting partial deletion.

This CDR3 contains 15 residues. CDR1 is SGHNT, CDR2 YYREEE, per germline (reference sequence). Germline trimming cut 3 bases from V and 4 bases from J; bases unmatched to any gene: 2. The method was immunoSEQ multiplex PCR; TCRdb's version includes in-frame clones alone and lacks a portion of them. This table has tens of thousands of clones, about four fifths appearing once. As to this clone: Its cognate antigen is unknown.

This TCR was recovered from a human patient who received a liver transplant. Some T cells may arise from the graft donor. This rearrangement joins TRBV5-4 to TRBJ2-2; 11 bases are a match to TRBD2. The source was CD4+ T cells from blood, collected 12 months after liver transplant. The CDR3 bases are TGTGCCAGCAGCTCTCTAGCGGGGGGCACCGGGGAGCTGTTTTTT. It specifies CASSSLAGGTGELFF. Variable domain in full (rest from reference TRBV5-4 and TRBJ2-2): ETGVTQSPTHLIKTRGQQVTLRCSSQSGHNTVSWYQQALGQGPQFIFQYYREEENGRGNFPPRFSGLQFPNYSSELNVNALELDDSALYLCASSSLAGGTGELFFGEGSRLTVL.